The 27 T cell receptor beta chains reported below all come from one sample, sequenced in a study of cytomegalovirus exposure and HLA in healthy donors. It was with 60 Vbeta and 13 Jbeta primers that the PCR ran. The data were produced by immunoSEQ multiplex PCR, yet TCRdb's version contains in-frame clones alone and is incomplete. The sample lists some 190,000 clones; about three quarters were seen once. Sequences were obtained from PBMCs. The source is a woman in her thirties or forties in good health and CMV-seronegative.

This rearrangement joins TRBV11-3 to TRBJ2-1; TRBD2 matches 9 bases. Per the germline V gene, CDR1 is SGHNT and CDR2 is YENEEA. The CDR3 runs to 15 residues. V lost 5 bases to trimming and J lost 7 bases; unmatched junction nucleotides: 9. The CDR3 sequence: CASSGGTSLPNEQFF. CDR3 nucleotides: TGTGCCAGCAGCGGAGGGACTAGCCTCCCGAATGAGCAGTTCTTC.

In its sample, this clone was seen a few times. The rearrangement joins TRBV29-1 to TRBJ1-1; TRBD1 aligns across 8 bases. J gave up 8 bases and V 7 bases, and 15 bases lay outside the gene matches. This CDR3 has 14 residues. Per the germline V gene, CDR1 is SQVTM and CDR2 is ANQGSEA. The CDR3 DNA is TGCAGCGCCCGGACAGGGCCGTCTTCAACCGAAGCTTTCTTT. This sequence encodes CSARTGPSSTEAFF.

In DNA form, the CDR3 reads TGCGCCAGCAGCGACACCGCAGGGGTGGACTATGGCTACACCTTC. Protein product: CASSDTAGVDYGYTF. The rearrangement links TRBV5-1 to TRBJ1-2; D is possibly TRBD1 (6 bases). From germline, CDR1 is SGHRS and CDR2 YFSETQ. The CDR3 covers 15 residues. Between the trimmed V and J ends, which lost 4 bases and 3 bases, there was a span of 16 bases.

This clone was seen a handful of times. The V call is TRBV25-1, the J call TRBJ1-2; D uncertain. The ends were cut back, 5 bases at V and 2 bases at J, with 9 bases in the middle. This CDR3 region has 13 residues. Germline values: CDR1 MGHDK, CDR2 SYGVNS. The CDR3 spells CASSSRVNYGYTF. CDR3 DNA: TGTGCCAGCAGTAGTCGCGTGAACTATGGCTACACCTTC.

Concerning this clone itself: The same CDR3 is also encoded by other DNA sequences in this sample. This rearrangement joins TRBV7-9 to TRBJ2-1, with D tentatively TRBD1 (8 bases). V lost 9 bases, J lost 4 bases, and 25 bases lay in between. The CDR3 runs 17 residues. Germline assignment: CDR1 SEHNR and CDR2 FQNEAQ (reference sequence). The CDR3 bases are TGTGCCAGTAGTGTGAGAGCGGGACAGGCGGGTTACAATGAGCAGTTCTTC. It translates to CASSVRAGQAGYNEQFF.

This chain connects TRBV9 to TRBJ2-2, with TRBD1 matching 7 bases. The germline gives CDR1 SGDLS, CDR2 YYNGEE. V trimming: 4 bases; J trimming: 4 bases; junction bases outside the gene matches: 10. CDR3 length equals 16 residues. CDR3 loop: CASSRTRQGITGELFF. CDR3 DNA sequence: TGTGCCAGCAGCAGAACTCGACAGGGCATCACCGGGGAGCTGTTTTTT.

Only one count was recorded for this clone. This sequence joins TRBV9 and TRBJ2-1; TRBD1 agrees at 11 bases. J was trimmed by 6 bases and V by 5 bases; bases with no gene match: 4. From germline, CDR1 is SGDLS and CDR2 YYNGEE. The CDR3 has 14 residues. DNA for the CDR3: TGTGCCAGCAGAGTCGGACAGGGGGCCAATGAGCAGTTCTTC. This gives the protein CASRVGQGANEQFF.

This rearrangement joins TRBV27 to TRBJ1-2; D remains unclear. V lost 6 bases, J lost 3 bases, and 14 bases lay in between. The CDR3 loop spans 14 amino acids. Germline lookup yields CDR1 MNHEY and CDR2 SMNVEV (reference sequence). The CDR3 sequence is CASSLTPRDYGYTF. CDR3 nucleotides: TGTGCCAGCAGCCTCACCCCTCGGGACTATGGCTACACCTTC.

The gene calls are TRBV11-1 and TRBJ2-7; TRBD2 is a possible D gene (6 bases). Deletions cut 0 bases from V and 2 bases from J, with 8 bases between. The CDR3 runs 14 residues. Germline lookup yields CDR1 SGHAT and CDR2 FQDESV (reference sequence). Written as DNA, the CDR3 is TGTGCCAGCAGCTTAGCTAGCGGAACCTACGAGCAGTACGTC. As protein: CASSLASGTYEQYV.

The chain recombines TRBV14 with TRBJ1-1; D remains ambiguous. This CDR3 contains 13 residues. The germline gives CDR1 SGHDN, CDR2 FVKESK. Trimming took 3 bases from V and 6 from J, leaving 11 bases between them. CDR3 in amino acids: CASSQRVYAEAFF. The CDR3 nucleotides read TGTGCCAGCAGCCAGAGGGTGTACGCTGAAGCTTTCTTT.

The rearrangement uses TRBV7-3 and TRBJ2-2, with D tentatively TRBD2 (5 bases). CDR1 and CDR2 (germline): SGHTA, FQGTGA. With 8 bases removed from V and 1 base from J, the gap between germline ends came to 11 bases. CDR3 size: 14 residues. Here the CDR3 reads CASGIGLNTGELFF. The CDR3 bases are TGTGCCAGCGGCATAGGACTGAACACCGGGGAGCTGTTTTTT.

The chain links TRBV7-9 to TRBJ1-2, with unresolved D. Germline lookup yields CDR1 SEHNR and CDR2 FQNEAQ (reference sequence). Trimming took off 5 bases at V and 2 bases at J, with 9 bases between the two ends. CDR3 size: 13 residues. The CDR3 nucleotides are TGTGCCAGCAGCCCTGACGGGAACTATGGCTACACCTTC. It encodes CASSPDGNYGYTF.

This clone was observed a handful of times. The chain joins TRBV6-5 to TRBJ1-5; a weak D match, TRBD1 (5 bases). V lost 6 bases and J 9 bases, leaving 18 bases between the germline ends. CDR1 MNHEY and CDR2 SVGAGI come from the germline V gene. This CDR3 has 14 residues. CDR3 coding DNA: TGTGCCAGCAGCCGGGGGACTGCGGTGGGGCCCCAGCATTTT. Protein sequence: CASSRGTAVGPQHF.

The chain's CDR3 is CASSLFWLDGETQYF. The CDR3 DNA is TGCGCCAGCAGCTTGTTTTGGCTCGACGGGGAGACCCAGTACTTC. This chain connects TRBV5-1 to TRBJ2-5; D not certain. The CDR3 length is 15 residues. Germline V lookup: CDR1 SGHRS, CDR2 YFSETQ. V was shortened by 1 base and J by 5 bases, with 15 bases between the two germline ends.

The CDR3: CAISGGGGREPQHF. The CDR3 DNA follows: TGTGCCATCAGTGGGGGGGGAGGGAGGGAGCCCCAGCATTTT. V gene TRBV10-3 combines with J gene TRBJ1-5; possible D gene TRBD1, 5 bases. Germline CDR1 and CDR2: ENHRY and SYGVKD. CDR3 length: 14 residues. V lost 4 bases, J lost 8 bases, and 15 bases lay in between.

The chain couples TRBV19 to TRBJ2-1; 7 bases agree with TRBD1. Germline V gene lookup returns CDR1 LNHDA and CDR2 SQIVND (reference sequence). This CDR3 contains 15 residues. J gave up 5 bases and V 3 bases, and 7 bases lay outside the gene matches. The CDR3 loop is CASSIKGGGHNEQFF. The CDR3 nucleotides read TGTGCCAGTAGTATTAAAGGGGGCGGCCACAATGAGCAGTTCTTC.

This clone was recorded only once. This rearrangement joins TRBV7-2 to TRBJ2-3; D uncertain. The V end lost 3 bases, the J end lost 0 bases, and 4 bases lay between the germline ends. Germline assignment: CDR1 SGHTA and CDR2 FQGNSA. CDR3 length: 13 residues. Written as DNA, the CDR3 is TGTGCCAGCAGCTTCCCAAGCACAGATACGCAGTATTTT. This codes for CASSFPSTDTQYF. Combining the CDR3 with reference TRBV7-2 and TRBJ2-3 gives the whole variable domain GAGVSQSPSNKVTEKGKDVELRCDPISGHTALYWYRQSLGQGLEFLIYFQGNSAPDKSGLPSDRFSAERTGGSVSTLTIQRTQQEDSAVYLCASSFPSTDTQYFGPGTRLTVL.

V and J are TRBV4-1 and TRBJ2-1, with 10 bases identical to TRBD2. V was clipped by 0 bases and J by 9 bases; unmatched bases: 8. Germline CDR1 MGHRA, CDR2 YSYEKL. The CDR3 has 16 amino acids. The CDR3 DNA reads TGCGCCAGCAGCCAAGATCGGCTAGCGGGAGTCACTGAGCAGTTCTTC. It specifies CASSQDRLAGVTEQFF.

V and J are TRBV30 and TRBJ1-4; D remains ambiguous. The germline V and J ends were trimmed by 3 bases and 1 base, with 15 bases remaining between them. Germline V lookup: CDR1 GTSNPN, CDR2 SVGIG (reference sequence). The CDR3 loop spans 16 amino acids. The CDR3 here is CAWSPSPRGTNEKLFF. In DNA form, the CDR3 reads TGTGCCTGGAGCCCGAGCCCCCGGGGAACTAATGAAAAACTGTTTTTT.

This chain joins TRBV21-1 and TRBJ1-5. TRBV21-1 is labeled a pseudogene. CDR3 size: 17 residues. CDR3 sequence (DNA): TGTGCCAGCAGCAAAGTTAGGGGGGGATGTGGCAATCAGCCCCAGCATTTT. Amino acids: CASSKVRGGCGNQPQHF.

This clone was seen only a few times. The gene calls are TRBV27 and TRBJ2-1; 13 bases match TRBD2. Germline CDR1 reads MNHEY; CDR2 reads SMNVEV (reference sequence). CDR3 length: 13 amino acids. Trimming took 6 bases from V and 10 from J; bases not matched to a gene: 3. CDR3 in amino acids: CASRLTSGREQFF. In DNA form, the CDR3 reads TGTGCCAGCAGGCTGACTAGCGGGAGGGAGCAGTTCTTC.

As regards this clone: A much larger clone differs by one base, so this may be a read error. The DNA for the CDR3 is TGTGCCAGCAGTGAAGACAACTCTGGGGCCAACGTCCTGACTTTC. Translation gives CASSEDNSGANVLTF. J is TRBJ2-6 and V is TRBV2; D gene uncertain. Germline loops: CDR1 SNHLY, CDR2 FYNNEI. The CDR3 has 15 residues. The germline V and J ends were trimmed by 1 base and 0 bases, with 4 bases remaining between them.

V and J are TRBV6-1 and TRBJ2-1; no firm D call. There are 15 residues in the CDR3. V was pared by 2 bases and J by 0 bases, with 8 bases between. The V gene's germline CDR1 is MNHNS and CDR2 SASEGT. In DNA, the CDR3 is TGTGCCAGCAGTGAACGCGGCGGCTCCTACAATGAGCAGTTCTTC. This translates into CASSERGGSYNEQFF.

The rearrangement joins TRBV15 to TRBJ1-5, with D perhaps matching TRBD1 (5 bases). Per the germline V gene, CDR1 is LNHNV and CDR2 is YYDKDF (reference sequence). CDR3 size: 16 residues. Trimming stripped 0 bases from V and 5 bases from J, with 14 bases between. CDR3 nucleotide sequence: TGTGCCACCAGCAGAGATCTTACAGGTTATTATCAGCCCCAGCATTTT. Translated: CATSRDLTGYYQPQHF.

This CDR3 reads CASSLALGGFTQYF. CDR3 nucleotides: TGTGCCAGCAGCTTAGCGCTCGGGGGTTTTACACAGTACTTC. The rearrangement joins TRBV7-9 to TRBJ2-7, with D tentatively TRBD2 (6 bases). Trimming left V 0 bases short and J 10 bases short, with 16 bases between. The CDR3 totals 14 residues. Germline assignment: CDR1 SEHNR and CDR2 FQNEAQ (reference sequence).

The CDR3 here is CSVRRGGVGTDTQYF. The CDR3 DNA reads as TGCAGCGTCCGTCGGGGGGGCGTCGGCACAGATACGCAGTATTTT. This chain links TRBV29-1 with TRBJ2-3, with 8 bases that match TRBD2. Germline CDR1 is SQVTM and CDR2 is ANQGSEA. The CDR3 is made up of 15 amino acids. The V segment lost 6 bases and the J segment 1 base; nucleotides outside the gene matches: 9.

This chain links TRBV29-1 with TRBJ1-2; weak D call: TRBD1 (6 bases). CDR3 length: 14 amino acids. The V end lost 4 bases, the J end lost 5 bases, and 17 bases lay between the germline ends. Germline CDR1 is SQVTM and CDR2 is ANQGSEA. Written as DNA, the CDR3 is TGCAGCGTTGGGAAAGGGCAGGGGTATTATGGCTACACCTTC. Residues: CSVGKGQGYYGYTF.